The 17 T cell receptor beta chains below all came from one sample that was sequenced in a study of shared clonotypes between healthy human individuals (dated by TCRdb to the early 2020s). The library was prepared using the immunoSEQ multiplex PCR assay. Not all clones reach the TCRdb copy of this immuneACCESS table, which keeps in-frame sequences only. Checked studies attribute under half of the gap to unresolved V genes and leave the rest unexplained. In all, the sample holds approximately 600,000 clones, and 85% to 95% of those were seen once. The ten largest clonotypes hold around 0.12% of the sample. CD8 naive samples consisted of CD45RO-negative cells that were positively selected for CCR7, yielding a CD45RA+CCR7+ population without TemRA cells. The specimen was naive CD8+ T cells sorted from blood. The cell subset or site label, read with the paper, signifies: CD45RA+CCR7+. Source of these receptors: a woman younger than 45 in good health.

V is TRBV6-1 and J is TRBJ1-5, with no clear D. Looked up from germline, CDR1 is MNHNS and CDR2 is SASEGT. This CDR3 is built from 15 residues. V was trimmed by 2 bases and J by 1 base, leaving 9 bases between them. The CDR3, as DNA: TGTGCCAGCAGTGAACTCGGGTTAAGCAATCAGCCCCAGCATTTT. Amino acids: CASSELGLSNQPQHF.

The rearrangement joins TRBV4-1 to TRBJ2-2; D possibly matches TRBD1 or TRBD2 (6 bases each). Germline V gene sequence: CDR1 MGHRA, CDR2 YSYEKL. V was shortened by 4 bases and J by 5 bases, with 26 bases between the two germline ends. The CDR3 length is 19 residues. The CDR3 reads CASSPPRIGSGAGTGELFF. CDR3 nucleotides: TGCGCCAGCAGCCCACCAAGGATTGGTTCGGGGGCGGGTACCGGGGAGCTGTTTTTT.

CDR3 nucleotides: TGTGCCAGCAGAGTGGGCGGGGAGACCCAGTACTTC. It encodes CASRVGGETQYF. This chain links TRBV6-4 with TRBJ2-5, with D perhaps TRBD2 (5 bases). This CDR3 comprises 12 residues. In germline, CDR1 is MRHNA, CDR2 SNTAGT. Deletions cut 6 bases from V and 5 bases from J, with 10 bases between.

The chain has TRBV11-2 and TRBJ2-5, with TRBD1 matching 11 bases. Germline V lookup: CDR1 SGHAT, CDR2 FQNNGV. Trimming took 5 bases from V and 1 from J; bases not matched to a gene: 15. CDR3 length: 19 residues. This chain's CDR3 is CASSIRTGGFPGFQETQYF. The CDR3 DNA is TGTGCCAGCAGCATTAGGACAGGGGGCTTCCCGGGGTTCCAAGAGACCCAGTACTTC.

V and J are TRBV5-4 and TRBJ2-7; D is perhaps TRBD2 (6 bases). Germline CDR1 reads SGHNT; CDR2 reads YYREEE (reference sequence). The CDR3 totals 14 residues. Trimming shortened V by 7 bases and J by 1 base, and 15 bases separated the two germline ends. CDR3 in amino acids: CASRRGLGSYEQYF. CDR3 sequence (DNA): TGTGCCAGCCGCCGGGGACTGGGGTCCTACGAGCAGTACTTC.

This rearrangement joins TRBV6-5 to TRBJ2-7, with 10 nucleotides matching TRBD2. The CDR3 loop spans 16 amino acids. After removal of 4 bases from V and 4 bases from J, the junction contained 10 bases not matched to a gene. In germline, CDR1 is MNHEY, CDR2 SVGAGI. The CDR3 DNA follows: TGTGCCAGCAGTTTAAGCGGGAGGGCCGTTTTGTACGAGCAGTACTTC. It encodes CASSLSGRAVLYEQYF.

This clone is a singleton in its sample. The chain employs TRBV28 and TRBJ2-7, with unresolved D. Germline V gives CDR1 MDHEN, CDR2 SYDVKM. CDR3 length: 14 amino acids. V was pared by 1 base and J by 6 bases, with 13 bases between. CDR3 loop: CASSLLMTRGEQYF. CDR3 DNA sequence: TGTGCCAGCAGTTTATTGATGACTCGCGGCGAGCAGTACTTC. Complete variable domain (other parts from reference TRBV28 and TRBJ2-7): DVKVTQSSRYLVKRTGEKVFLECVQDMDHENMFWYRQDPGLGLRLIYFSYDVKMKEKGDIPEGYSVSREKKERFSLILESASTNQTSMYLCASSLLMTRGEQYFGPGTRLTVT.

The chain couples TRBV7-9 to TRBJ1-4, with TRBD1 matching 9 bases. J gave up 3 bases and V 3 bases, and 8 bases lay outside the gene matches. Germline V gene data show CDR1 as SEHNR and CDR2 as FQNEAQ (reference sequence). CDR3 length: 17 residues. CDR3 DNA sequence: TGTGCCAGCAGCTTGCCGGACAGGGGTGTTTCTAATGAAAAACTGTTTTTT. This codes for CASSLPDRGVSNEKLFF.

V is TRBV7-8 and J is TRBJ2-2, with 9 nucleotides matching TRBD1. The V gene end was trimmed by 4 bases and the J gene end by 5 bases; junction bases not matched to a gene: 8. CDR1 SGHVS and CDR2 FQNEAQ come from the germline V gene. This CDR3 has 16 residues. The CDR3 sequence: CASSSTGGPGTGELFF. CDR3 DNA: TGTGCCAGCAGCTCTACAGGGGGCCCGGGGACCGGGGAGCTGTTTTTT.

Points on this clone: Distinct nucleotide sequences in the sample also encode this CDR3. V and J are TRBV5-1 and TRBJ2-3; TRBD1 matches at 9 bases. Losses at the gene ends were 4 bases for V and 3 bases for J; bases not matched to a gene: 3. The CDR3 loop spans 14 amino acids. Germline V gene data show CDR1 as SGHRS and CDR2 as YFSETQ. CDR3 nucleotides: TGCGCCAGCAGCACTGGACAGGGGACAGATACGCAGTATTTT. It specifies CASSTGQGTDTQYF.

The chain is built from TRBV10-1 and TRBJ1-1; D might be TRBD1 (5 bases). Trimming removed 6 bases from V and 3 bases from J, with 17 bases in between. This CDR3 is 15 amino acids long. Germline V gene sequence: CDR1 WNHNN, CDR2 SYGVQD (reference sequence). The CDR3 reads CASSFGHYRDTEAFF. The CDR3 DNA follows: TGCGCCAGCAGCTTCGGACACTACCGGGACACTGAAGCTTTCTTT.

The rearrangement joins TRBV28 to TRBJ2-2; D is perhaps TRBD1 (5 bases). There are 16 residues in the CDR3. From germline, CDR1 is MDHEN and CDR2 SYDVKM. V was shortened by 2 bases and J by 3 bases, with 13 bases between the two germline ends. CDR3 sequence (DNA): TGTGCCAGCAGTTTAAGCCCAGGGATGGACACCGGGGAGCTGTTTTTT. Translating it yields CASSLSPGMDTGELFF.

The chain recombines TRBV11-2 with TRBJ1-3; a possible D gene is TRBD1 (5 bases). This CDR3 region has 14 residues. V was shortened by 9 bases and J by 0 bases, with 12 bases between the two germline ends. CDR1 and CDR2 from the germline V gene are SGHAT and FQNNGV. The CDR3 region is CASKDTFSGNTIYF. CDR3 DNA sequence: TGTGCCAGTAAGGACACCTTCTCTGGAAACACCATATATTTT.

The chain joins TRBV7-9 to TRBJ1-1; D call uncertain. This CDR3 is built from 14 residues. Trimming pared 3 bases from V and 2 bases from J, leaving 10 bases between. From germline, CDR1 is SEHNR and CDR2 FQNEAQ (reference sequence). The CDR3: CASSFSPLNTEAFF. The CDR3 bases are TGTGCCAGCAGCTTCTCCCCTTTAAACACTGAAGCTTTCTTT. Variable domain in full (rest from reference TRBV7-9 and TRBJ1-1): DTGVSQNPRHKITKRGQNVTFRCDPISEHNRLYWYRQTLGQGPEFLTYFQNEAQLEKSRLLSDRFSAERPKGSFSTLEIQRTEQGDSAMYLCASSFSPLNTEAFFGQGTRLTVV.

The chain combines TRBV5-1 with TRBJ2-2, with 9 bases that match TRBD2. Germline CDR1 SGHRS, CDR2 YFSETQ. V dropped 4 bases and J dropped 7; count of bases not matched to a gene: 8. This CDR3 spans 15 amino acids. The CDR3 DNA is TGCGCCAGCAGCCGTGAGACTAGCGGTGGCGGGGAGCTGTTTTTT. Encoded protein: CASSRETSGGGELFF.

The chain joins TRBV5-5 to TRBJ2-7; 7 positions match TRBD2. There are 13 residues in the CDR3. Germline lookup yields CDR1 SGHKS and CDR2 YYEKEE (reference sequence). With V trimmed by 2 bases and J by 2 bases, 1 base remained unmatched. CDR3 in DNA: TGTGCCAGCAGCTTTCGGGGGGCCTACGAGCAGTACTTC. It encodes CASSFRGAYEQYF.

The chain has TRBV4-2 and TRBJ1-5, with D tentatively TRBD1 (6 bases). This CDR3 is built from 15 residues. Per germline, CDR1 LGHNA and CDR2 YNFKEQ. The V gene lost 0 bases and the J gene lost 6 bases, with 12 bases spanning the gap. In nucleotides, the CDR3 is TGTGCCAGCAGCCAAGAACAGGGTTCCGCTCAGCCCCAGCATTTT. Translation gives CASSQEQGSAQPQHF.